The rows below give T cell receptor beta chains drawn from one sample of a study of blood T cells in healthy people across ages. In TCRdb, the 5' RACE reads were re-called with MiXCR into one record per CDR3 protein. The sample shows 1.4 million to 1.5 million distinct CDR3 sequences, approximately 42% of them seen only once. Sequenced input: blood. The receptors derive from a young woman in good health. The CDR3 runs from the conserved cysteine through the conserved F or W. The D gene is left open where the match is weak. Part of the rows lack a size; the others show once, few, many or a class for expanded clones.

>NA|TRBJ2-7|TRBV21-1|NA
TGTGCCAGCATGGGACAGGGGACCTCTATGGAGCAGTACTTC
CASMGQGTSMEQYF
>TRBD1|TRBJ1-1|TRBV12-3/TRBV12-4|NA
TGTGCCAGCAGACCCACAGGGGCGGGGGGGGTCACTGAAGCTTTCTTT
CASRPTGAGGVTEAFF
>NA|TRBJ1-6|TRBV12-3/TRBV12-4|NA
TGTGCCAGCAGTGCGACAGTAAATAATTCACCCCTCCACTTT
CASSATVNNSPLHF
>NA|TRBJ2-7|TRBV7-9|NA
TGTGCCAGCAGCTTAGACAGGCGGGTTTTCGACGAGCAGTACTTC
CASSLDRRVFDEQYF
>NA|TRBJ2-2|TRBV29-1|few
TGCAGCGGGCAGGGCCAGGGGATTCCTACCGGGGAGCTGTTTTTT
CSGQGQGIPTGELFF
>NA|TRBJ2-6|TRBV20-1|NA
TGCAGTGCTAGATCCGGGTCTGGGGCCAACGTCCTGACTTTC
CSARSGSGANVLTF
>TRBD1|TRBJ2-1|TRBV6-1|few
TGTGCCAGCAGCCCAGGGCCGGGACAGGGGTATGAAAATGAGCAGTTCTTC
CASSPGPGQGYENEQFF
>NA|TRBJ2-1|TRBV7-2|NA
TGTGCCAGCAGCTTAGGTGGCCGCCAGGAGCAGTTCTTC
CASSLGGRQEQFF
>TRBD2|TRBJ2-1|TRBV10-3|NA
TGTGCCACTATGGCAGGGCGGGAGGGGGATGAGCAGTTCTTC
CATMAGREGDEQFF
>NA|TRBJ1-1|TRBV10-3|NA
TGTGCCATCAGTGATGGGGGAGGGACTGAAGCTTTCTTT
CAISDGGGTEAFF
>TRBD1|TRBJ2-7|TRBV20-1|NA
TGCAGTGCGGTACTCTGGGACAGGGGTTCCGAGCAGTACTTC
CSAVLWDRGSEQYF
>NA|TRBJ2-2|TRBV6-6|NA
TGTGCCAGCAGTTACTCCCCACTAGCCCCAGCAGGGGAGCTGTTTTTT
CASSYSPLAPAGELFF
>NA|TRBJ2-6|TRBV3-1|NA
TGTGCCAGCAGCCTGGACAGACCCTCTGGGGCCAACGTCCTGACTTTC
CASSLDRPSGANVLTF
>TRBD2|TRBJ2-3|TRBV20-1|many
TGCAGTGCTAGCTTTGGCGGGAGGGCCGAAGATACGCAGTATTTT
CSASFGGRAEDTQYF
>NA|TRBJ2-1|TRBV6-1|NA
TGTGCCAGCAGGGGGGGGGCAGAACGAAGGAACGAGCAGTTCTTC
CASRGGAERRNEQFF
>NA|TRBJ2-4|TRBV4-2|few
TGTGCCAGCAGCCAAGGACAGTTTAAAAACATTCAGTACTTC
CASSQGQFKNIQYF
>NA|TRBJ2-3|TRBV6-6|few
TGTGCCAGCAGCCCACCACATGGGACGCAGTATTTT
CASSPPHGTQYF
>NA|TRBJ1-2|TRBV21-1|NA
TGTGCCAGCAGCAAAGGCCCCCGTTGCGGCTACACCTTC
CASSKGPRCGYTF
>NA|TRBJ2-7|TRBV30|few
TGTGCCTGGAGCCTAGGGGCGACCTACGAGCAGTACTTC
CAWSLGATYEQYF
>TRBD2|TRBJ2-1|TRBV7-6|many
TGTGCCAGCAGCCCGACTAGCGACAGCTCCTACAATGAGCAGTTCTTC
CASSPTSDSSYNEQFF
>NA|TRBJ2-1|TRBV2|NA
TGTGCCAGCGCAGGTTACGGGGAGCAGTTCTTC
CASAGYGEQFF
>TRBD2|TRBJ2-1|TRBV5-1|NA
TGCGCCAGCAGCTTAACACCCGGACTAGCGGGGGGGGATGAGCAGTTCTTC
CASSLTPGLAGGDEQFF
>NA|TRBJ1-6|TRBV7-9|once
TGTGCCAGCAGCGCCTTCTCCCAGGGTTATAATTCACCCCTCCACTTT
CASSAFSQGYNSPLHF
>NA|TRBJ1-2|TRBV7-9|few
TGTGCCAGCAGCCCAAGGCAGGGATACTATGGCTACACCTTC
CASSPRQGYYGYTF
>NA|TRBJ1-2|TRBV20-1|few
TGCAGTGCAGAACCGCAGGGGACCTATGGCTACACCTTC
CSAEPQGTYGYTF
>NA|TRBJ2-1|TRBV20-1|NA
TGCAGTGCTAGAGATCGAATTTTGACGCCTAGCAACAATGAGCAGTTCTTC
CSARDRILTPSNNEQFF
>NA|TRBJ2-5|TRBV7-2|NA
TGTGCCAGCAGCGAAATCGGGGCCACCCAGTACTTC
CASSEIGATQYF
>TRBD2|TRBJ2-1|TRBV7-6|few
TGTGCCAGCACCCAGGAACGGGAGGCTATCTACAATGAGCAGTTCTTC
CASTQEREAIYNEQFF
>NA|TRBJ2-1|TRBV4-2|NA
TGTGCCAGCAGCCAAGGGGACTGGAAAGCCTACAATGAGCAGTTCTTC
CASSQGDWKAYNEQFF
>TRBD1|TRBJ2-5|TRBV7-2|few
TGTGCCAGCAGCCCACAGGGGATGGAGACCCAGTACTTC
CASSPQGMETQYF
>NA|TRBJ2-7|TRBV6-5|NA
TGTGCCAGCAGTGCTGGCCTGTCCAGCTCCTACGAGCAGTACTTC
CASSAGLSSSYEQYF
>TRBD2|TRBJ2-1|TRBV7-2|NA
TGTGCCAGCAGCGCGACTAGCGGGATAGAAAATGAGCAGTTCTTC
CASSATSGIENEQFF
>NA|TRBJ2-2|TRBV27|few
TGTGCCACCAAGGGGACCGGGGAGCTGTTTTTT
CATKGTGELFF
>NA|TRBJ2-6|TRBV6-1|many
TGTGCCAGCAGGCCGACGGCAGGGCCGACTGGGGCCAACGTCCTGACTTTC
CASRPTAGPTGANVLTF
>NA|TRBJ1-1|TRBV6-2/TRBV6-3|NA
TGTGCCAGCAGCCTGCCGCGGGGGAGGAGCACTGAAGCTTTCTTT
CASSLPRGRSTEAFF
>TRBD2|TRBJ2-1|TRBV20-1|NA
TGCAGTGCTAGACGAGGGGCTAGCGGGGGTAGTGAGCAGTTCTTC
CSARRGASGGSEQFF
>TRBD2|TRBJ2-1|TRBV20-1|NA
TGCAGTGCTAGGCCGGGCAGCCTAGCGGATTACAATGAGCAGTTCTTC
CSARPGSLADYNEQFF
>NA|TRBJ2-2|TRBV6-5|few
TGTGCCAGCAGTTGGGGACCTTCCGGGACCGGGGAGCTGTTTTTT
CASSWGPSGTGELFF
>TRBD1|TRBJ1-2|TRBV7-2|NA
TGTGCCAGCAGCCAACAGGGGGGGGACTATGGCTACACCTTC
CASSQQGGDYGYTF
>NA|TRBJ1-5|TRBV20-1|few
TGCAGTGCTAGAGATCTGGATGAACAGCCCCAGCATTTT
CSARDLDEQPQHF
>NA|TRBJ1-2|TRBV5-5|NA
TGTGCCAGCAGCCCCGGGGAGGGCGCATATGGCTACACCTTC
CASSPGEGAYGYTF
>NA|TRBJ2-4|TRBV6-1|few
TGTGCCAGCAGTGACCGCTCGTCGGGCAAAAACATTCAGTACTTC
CASSDRSSGKNIQYF
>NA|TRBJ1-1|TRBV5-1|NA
TGCGCCAGCAGCTTGGCCCCTTTCGGTGTGAACACTGAAGCTTTCTTT
CASSLAPFGVNTEAFF
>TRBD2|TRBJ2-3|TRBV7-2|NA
TGTGCCAGCAGCTTAGGGGGACTAGCGGGGAGCACAGATACGCAGTATTTT
CASSLGGLAGSTDTQYF
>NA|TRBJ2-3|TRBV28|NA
TGTGCCAGCAGTTTACGAGGTGTGAGCACAGAGACGCAGTATTTT
CASSLRGVSTETQYF
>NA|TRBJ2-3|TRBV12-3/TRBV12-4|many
TGTGCCAGCAGTTTAGGAGCGCGGGATACGCAGTATTTT
CASSLGARDTQYF
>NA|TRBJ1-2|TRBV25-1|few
TGTGCCAGCAGTGAATATTTCGGGACACTCGGGAAGGGCCGAAACTATGGCTACACCTTC
CASSEYFGTLGKGRNYGYTF
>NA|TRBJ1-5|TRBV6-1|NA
TGTGCCAGCAGGGCAGATTCCGGGACGGCTAGCAATCGGCCCCAGCATTTT
CASRADSGTASNRPQHF
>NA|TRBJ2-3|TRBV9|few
TGTGCCAGCATGCCCCGCCCGGGGGATGCTAGCACAGATACGCAGTATTTT
CASMPRPGDASTDTQYF
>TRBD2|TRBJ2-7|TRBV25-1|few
TGTGCCAGCAGTGCAAGTGTGAGCGGGACGCCGTACTTC
CASSASVSGTPYF
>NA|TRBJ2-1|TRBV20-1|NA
TGCAGTGCTAAGCGGGCCTCCTACAATGAGCAGTTCTTC
CSAKRASYNEQFF
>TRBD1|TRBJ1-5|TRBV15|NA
TGTGCCACCAGCGCAGGGGCAGGGGGACAGCCCCAGCATTTT
CATSAGAGGQPQHF
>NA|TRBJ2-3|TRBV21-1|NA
TGTGCCAGCAGCAAAGGCGGACGGCAGCGGCCTAGCACAGATACGCAGTATTTT
CASSKGGRQRPSTDTQYF
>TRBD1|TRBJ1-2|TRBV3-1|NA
TGTGCCAGCAGCCTAAAGGACAGGGCTGGCTACACCTTC
CASSLKDRAGYTF
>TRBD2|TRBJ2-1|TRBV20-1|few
TGCAGTGCTAGTGCCACGCTAGCGGGGCCCACCTACAATGAGCAGTTCTTC
CSASATLAGPTYNEQFF